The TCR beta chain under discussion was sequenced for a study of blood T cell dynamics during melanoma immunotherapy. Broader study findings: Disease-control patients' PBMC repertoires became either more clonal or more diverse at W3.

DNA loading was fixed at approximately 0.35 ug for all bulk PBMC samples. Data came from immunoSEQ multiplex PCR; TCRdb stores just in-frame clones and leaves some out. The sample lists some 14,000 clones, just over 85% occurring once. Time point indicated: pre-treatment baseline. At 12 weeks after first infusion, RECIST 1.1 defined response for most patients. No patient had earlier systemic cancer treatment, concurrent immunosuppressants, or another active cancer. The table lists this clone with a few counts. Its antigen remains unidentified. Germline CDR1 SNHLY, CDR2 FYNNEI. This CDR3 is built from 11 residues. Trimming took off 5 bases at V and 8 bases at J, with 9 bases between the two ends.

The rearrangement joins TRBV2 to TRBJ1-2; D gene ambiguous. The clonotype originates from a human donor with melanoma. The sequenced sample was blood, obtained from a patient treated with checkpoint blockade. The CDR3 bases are TGTGCCAGCAGTCTGGTTTCGGGCTACACCTTC. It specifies CASSLVSGYTF.